This entry describes one TCR beta chain. The CDR3 consists of 18 residues. The V gene end was trimmed by 6 bases and the J gene end by 4 bases; junction bases not matched to a gene: 13. The germline CDR1 and CDR2 sequences are SGHTA and FQGNSA. This record comes from a study of blood T cell repertoires in COVID-19. TCRdb keeps only in-frame clones here, not all; method: immunoSEQ multiplex PCR. This repertoire shows 150,000 or so clones, 70% to 80% found once; its top ten account for 9%. The sequence derives from a woman aged 45-65 years with active or convalescent COVID-19. The rearrangement uses TRBV7-2 and TRBJ1-3, with 12 bases fitting TRBD1. Source material: peripheral blood. CDR3: CASSRRGTGGAGGNTIYF. In nucleotides, the CDR3 is TGTGCCAGCAGTAGGCGAGGGACAGGGGGCGCGGGAGGAAACACCATATATTTT.